Presented here are 10 T cell receptor beta chains from one specimen sequenced in a study of blood T cell repertoires in COVID-19. Profiling relied on immunoSEQ multiplex PCR, and the TCRdb table lists in-frame clones only, not all of them. Found here are about 210,000 clones, about 84% of them singletons; the top ten hold 3.5% to 4.5%. The sequencing sample was made of PBMCs or T cells enriched from blood (not recorded which). The receptors come from a man aged 25 to 40 with acute COVID-19.

CDR3 residues: CASSSQTGSSYNEQFF. In nucleotides, the CDR3 is TGTGCCAGCAGTTCCCAAACGGGGAGCTCCTACAATGAGCAGTTCTTC. This sequence joins TRBV28 and TRBJ2-1; the D gene is possibly TRBD2 (5 bases). The V end lost 4 bases, the J end lost 0 bases, and 13 bases lay between the germline ends. This CDR3 is 16 amino acids long. CDR1 is MDHEN, CDR2 SYDVKM, per germline.

The V gene is TRBV5-1, the J gene TRBJ1-4; D is possibly TRBD1 (6 bases). Trimming shortened V by 0 bases and J by 5 bases, and 17 bases separated the two germline ends. This CDR3 region has 17 residues. Germline V gene lookup returns CDR1 SGHRS and CDR2 YFSETQ. The CDR3 coding sequence is TGCGCCAGCAGCTTGGCTCCACAGGGTTCCCCAAATGAAAAACTGTTTTTT. Translation gives CASSLAPQGSPNEKLFF.

This clone has just one count. In nucleotides, the CDR3 is TGTGCCACCAGCAGAGACAGATTGGCTGGAAACACCATATATTTT. It specifies CATSRDRLAGNTIYF. The genes are TRBV15 and TRBJ1-3; the D is unclear. The germline V gene encodes CDR1 LNHNV and CDR2 YYDKDF (reference sequence). Trimming shortened V by 0 bases and J by 2 bases, and 8 bases separated the two germline ends. The CDR3 extends over 15 amino acids.

The CDR3, as DNA: TGTGCCTGGAGTCTAGGTTATGGCTACACCTTC. As protein: CAWSLGYGYTF. The chain couples TRBV30 to TRBJ1-2; D not resolved. Germline V gene lookup returns CDR1 GTSNPN and CDR2 SVGIG (reference sequence). CDR3 length: 11 residues. The V and J ends lost 2 bases and 5 bases respectively, with 6 bases between them.

Only a few counts were recorded for this clone. This sequence joins TRBV30 and TRBJ2-7; D uncertain. Germline V gene lookup returns CDR1 GTSNPN and CDR2 SVGIG (reference sequence). This CDR3 has 14 amino acids. Trimming pared 4 bases from V and 2 bases from J, leaving 15 bases between. The CDR3 DNA follows: TGTGCCTGGAATCCAGACTCATACACCTACGAGCAGTACTTC. This codes for CAWNPDSYTYEQYF.

The chain carries TRBV2 and TRBJ2-7; 13 nucleotides match TRBD2. The CDR3 has 14 amino acids. Unmatched junction bases numbered 7, after V lost 8 bases and J lost 6 bases. The germline V gene has CDR1 SNHLY and CDR2 FYNNEI. CDR3 in DNA: TGTGCCAGCCGTACTAGCGGGGGGGCCACCGAGCAGTACTTC. It encodes CASRTSGGATEQYF.

This rearrangement joins TRBV19 to TRBJ1-6; 8 positions agree with TRBD1. The ends lost 6 bases at V and 7 bases at J; junction bases unmatched: 5. The CDR3 contains 14 residues. Germline V gene lookup returns CDR1 LNHDA and CDR2 SQIVND (reference sequence). This CDR3 is CASRKTGGNSPLHF. The DNA for the CDR3 is TGTGCCAGTAGGAAAACAGGGGGGAATTCACCCCTCCACTTT.

J is TRBJ2-3 and V is TRBV5-1; TRBD2 matches 8 bases. This CDR3 comprises 14 residues. V dropped 4 bases and J dropped 3; count of bases not matched to a gene: 4. Germline CDR1 reads SGHRS; CDR2 reads YFSETQ. CDR3 DNA: TGCGCCAGCAGCCCGGGGGGGCCGACAGATACGCAGTATTTT. Amino acid sequence: CASSPGGPTDTQYF.

CDR3 in DNA: TGCAGCCTCCGGGACAGGGTACTCAGCTCCTATAATTCACCCCTCCACTTT. Its translation: CSLRDRVLSSYNSPLHF. V and J are TRBV29-1 and TRBJ1-6, with 9 bases matching TRBD1. Germline-derived CDR1 and CDR2 are SQVTM and ANQGSEA. CDR3 size: 17 residues. The J segment lost 0 bases and the V segment lost 8 bases, leaving 11 bases of the junction unmatched. Full variable domain (remainder filled in from reference TRBV29-1 and TRBJ1-6): SAVISQKPSRDICQRGTSLTIQCQVDSQVTMMFWYRQQPGQSLTLIATANQGSEATYESGFVIDKFPISRPNLTFSTLTVSNMSPEDSSIYLCSLRDRVLSSYNSPLHFGNGTRLTVT.

V is TRBV9 and J is TRBJ1-3, with D perhaps matching TRBD1 (5 bases). With 3 bases removed from V and 1 base from J, the gap between germline ends came to 14 bases. Germline CDR1 and CDR2: SGDLS and YYNGEE. This CDR3 region has 16 residues. In DNA, the CDR3 is TGTGCCAGCAGCGCAGCAGGGCAGGGATCTGGAAACACCATATATTTT. Amino acid sequence: CASSAAGQGSGNTIYF.